Presented here are 24 T cell receptor beta chains from one specimen sequenced in a study of immune evolution from preneoplasia to lung adenocarcinoma (dated by TCRdb to the early 2020s). The receptor library was made with the immunoSEQ multiplex PCR assay. In TCRdb, the immuneACCESS table is reduced to in-frame sequences with V and J assigned. These tables do not hold every clone; where another copy was compared, an unresolved V gene accounts for under half, and the others remain unexplained. The sample records around 8,200 clones, over 80% of which are singletons. 2.8% of the sample rests with the top ten. Input material: FFPE minimally invasive lung adenocarcinoma tissue. Reading the label with the study, this specimen's cell subset or site is: micro-invasive lung adenocarcinoma (MIA). These receptors all come from a person in their 70s with lung adenocarcinoma.

The chain employs TRBV28 and TRBJ2-7; 9 positions agree with TRBD1. This CDR3 has 15 amino acids. The V gene's germline CDR1 is MDHEN and CDR2 SYDVKM. V shed 6 bases and J 4 bases; nucleotides not matched to a gene: 10. CDR3 amino acids: CASSRPGQGSYEQYF. CDR3 nucleotide sequence: TGTGCCAGCAGCAGACCGGGACAGGGCTCTTACGAGCAGTACTTC.

The chain uses TRBV30 and TRBJ2-7; unclear D gene. Germline values: CDR1 GTSNPN, CDR2 SVGIG (reference sequence). The CDR3 totals 12 residues. Trimming took off 1 base at V and 1 base at J, with 5 bases between the two ends. The CDR3 region is CAWSDISYEQYF. The DNA of the CDR3 is TGTGCCTGGAGTGACATTTCCTACGAGCAGTACTTC.

The table lists this clone with a count of one. The chain is built from TRBV11-1 and TRBJ2-2; 7 positions match TRBD1. The CDR3 totals 16 residues. Germline assignment: CDR1 SGHAT and CDR2 FQDESV (reference sequence). The trim removed 2 bases at V and 0 bases at J, leaving 3 bases unmatched. The CDR3 spells CASSLRTGANTGELFF. The DNA of the CDR3 is TGTGCCAGCAGCTTACGGACAGGCGCGAACACCGGGGAGCTGTTTTTT.

This chain joins TRBV15 and TRBJ2-7; D is possibly TRBD1 or TRBD2 (5 bases each). Germline CDR1 reads LNHNV; CDR2 reads YYDKDF (reference sequence). This CDR3 region has 13 residues. The V end was cut by 0 bases, the J end by 6 bases, with 9 bases between. The CDR3, as DNA: TGTGCCACCAGCAGAGATGCAGGGAGCGAGCAGTACTTC. Translation gives CATSRDAGSEQYF. Full variable domain (remainder filled in from reference TRBV15 and TRBJ2-7): DAMVIQNPRYQVTQFGKPVTLSCSQTLNHNVMYWYQQKSSQAPKLLFHYYDKDFNNEADTPDNFQSRRPNTSFCFLDIRSPGLGDTAMYLCATSRDAGSEQYFGPGTRLTVT.

This clone turned up a few times. Other DNA sequences of this sample code for an identical CDR3. The chain is built from TRBV4-1 and TRBJ1-2, with D maybe TRBD1 (5 bases). Germline V CDR1 and CDR2: MGHRA, YSYEKL. The CDR3 covers 15 residues. With 1 base removed from V and 4 bases from J, the gap between germline ends came to 13 bases. DNA of the CDR3: TGCGCCAGCAGCCAAGCCAAGGGGCCAGGCTATGGCTACACCTTC. This sequence encodes CASSQAKGPGYGYTF.

The CDR3 loop is CASSLDNRALIYEQYF. CDR3 DNA sequence: TGTGCCAGCAGCTTAGATAACAGAGCCTTAATCTACGAGCAGTACTTC. The chain links TRBV11-2 to TRBJ2-7; no reliable D call. CDR3 length: 16 residues. CDR1 and CDR2 from the germline V gene are SGHAT and FQNNGV. Trimming removed 0 bases from V and 3 bases from J, with 15 bases in between.

The chain links TRBV6-1 to TRBJ2-7; 7 bases fit TRBD1. J was trimmed by 5 bases and V by 3 bases; bases with no gene match: 10. Per the germline V gene, CDR1 is MNHNS and CDR2 is SASEGT. The CDR3 extends over 15 amino acids. The CDR3 region is CASSDGPGQPHEQYF. The CDR3 DNA reads as TGTGCCAGCAGTGATGGTCCGGGACAGCCCCACGAGCAGTACTTC.

As regards this clone: Sequence at one end of the junction differs from germline and may be a read error. The chain carries TRBV29-1 and TRBJ2-1, with unresolved D. From germline, CDR1 is SQVTM and CDR2 ANQGSEA. CDR3 length: 13 residues. The DNA of the CDR3 is TGCAGCGTTGAAGATGGCTCCTCCAATGAGCAGTTCTTC. It yields the protein CSVEDGSSNEQFF.

This chain links TRBV4-1 with TRBJ2-2, with TRBD2 matching 10 bases. Germline lookup yields CDR1 MGHRA and CDR2 YSYEKL. The CDR3 has 16 residues. The junction had 1 base not matched to a gene; V was cut back by 0 bases and J by 3 bases. The CDR3 DNA reads TGCGCCAGCAGCCAAGACAGCGGGGGGGACACCGGGGAGCTGTTTTTT. Protein: CASSQDSGGDTGELFF.

The J gene is TRBJ1-2, the V gene TRBV7-3, with 10 bases that match TRBD1. The CDR3 extends over 17 amino acids. The V gene end was trimmed by 2 bases and the J gene end by 6 bases; junction bases not matched to a gene: 12. CDR1 and CDR2 (germline): SGHTA, FQGTGA. The CDR3 region has the DNA TGTGCCAGCAGCTTAGGGGGGACAGGGGCCGTGGAGGATGGCTACACCTTC. Amino acid sequence: CASSLGGTGAVEDGYTF.

The V and J genes are TRBV5-4 and TRBJ1-2; D is unclear. Trimming pared 1 base from V and 5 bases from J, leaving 9 bases between. Germline V gene sequence: CDR1 SGHNT, CDR2 YYREEE (reference sequence). The CDR3 covers 13 residues. In DNA, the CDR3 is TGTGCCAGCAGCTTGCACATTGAGTATGGCTACACCTTC. As protein: CASSLHIEYGYTF.

The J gene is TRBJ1-1, the V gene TRBV7-9; TRBD1 matches at 11 bases. Germline loops: CDR1 SEHNR, CDR2 FQNEAQ (reference sequence). The CDR3 consists of 14 residues. V was clipped by 4 bases and J by 6 bases; unmatched bases: 4. The CDR3 is CASSSDRGRAEAFF. In nucleotides, the CDR3 is TGTGCCAGCAGCTCGGACAGGGGGCGCGCTGAAGCTTTCTTT. The variable domain in full, with the rest retrieved from reference TRBV7-9 and TRBJ1-1, is DTGVSQNPRHKITKRGQNVTFRCDPISEHNRLYWYRQTLGQGPEFLTYFQNEAQLEKSRLLSDRFSAERPKGSFSTLEIQRTEQGDSAMYLCASSSDRGRAEAFFGQGTRLTVV.

The J gene is TRBJ2-2, the V gene TRBV5-1; D call uncertain. Germline V gene lookup returns CDR1 SGHRS and CDR2 YFSETQ. The CDR3 has 14 amino acids. Trimming removed 6 bases at V and 6 bases at J, with 15 bases between. The CDR3 DNA follows: TGCGCCAGCACCCTGGGCCCGGCACCCGGGGAGCTGTTTTTT. Encoded protein: CASTLGPAPGELFF. The full variable domain, in which reference TRBV5-1 and TRBJ2-2 provide the parts outside the CDR3, is KAGVTQTPRYLIKTRGQQVTLSCSPISGHRSVSWYQQTPGQGLQFLFEYFSETQRNKGNFPGRFSGRQFSNSRSEMNVSTLELGDSALYLCASTLGPAPGELFFGEGSRLTVL.

The V call is TRBV11-3, the J call TRBJ2-1, with 11 bases fitting TRBD2. Germline trimming cut 5 bases from V and 5 bases from J; bases unmatched to any gene: 5. The CDR3 has 15 residues. Per the germline V gene, CDR1 is SGHNT and CDR2 is YENEEA. The CDR3 spells CASSLTSGGNNEQFF. In DNA, the CDR3 is TGTGCCAGCAGCCTCACTAGCGGGGGAAACAATGAGCAGTTCTTC.

The chain is built from TRBV7-3 and TRBJ2-7; 15 positions agree with TRBD2. The CDR3 runs to 16 residues. The V segment lost 4 bases and the J segment 6 bases; nucleotides outside the gene matches: 7. CDR1 is SGHTA, CDR2 FQGTGA, per germline. This CDR3 is CASSSTGTSGRLEQYF. CDR3 nucleotide sequence: TGTGCCAGCAGCTCCACCGGGACTAGCGGGAGGCTCGAGCAGTACTTC.

CDR3 sequence reads: CASSLVRLAGANQETQYF. The CDR3 nucleotides read TGCGCCAGCAGCTTGGTTCGACTAGCGGGGGCCAACCAAGAGACCCAGTACTTC. V gene TRBV5-1 combines with J gene TRBJ2-5, with 12 bases fitting TRBD2. The CDR3 sequence is 18 residues long. In germline, CDR1 is SGHRS, CDR2 YFSETQ. V trimming: 0 bases; J trimming: 0 bases; junction bases outside the gene matches: 6.

The V gene is TRBV30, the J gene TRBJ1-6; D not resolved. Looked up from germline, CDR1 is GTSNPN and CDR2 is SVGIG (reference sequence). Trimming shortened V by 5 bases and J by 10 bases, and 9 bases separated the two germline ends. The CDR3 spans 11 residues. This CDR3 is CAWETGSPLHF. CDR3 nucleotide sequence: TGTGCCTGGGAGACGGGGTCACCCCTCCACTTT.

This clone was detected once. The chain employs TRBV7-8 and TRBJ1-3, with D hard to call. The CDR3 extends over 15 amino acids. Trimming cost V 1 base and J 1 base, with 8 bases left between them. Germline V gene data show CDR1 as SGHVS and CDR2 as FQNEAQ. CDR3 bases: TGTGCCAGCAGCTTAGGAGTAGGGTCTGGAAACACCATATATTTT. This encodes CASSLGVGSGNTIYF. Complete variable domain (other parts from reference TRBV7-8 and TRBJ1-3): GAGVSQSPRYKVAKRGQDVALRCDPISGHVSLFWYQQALGQGPEFLTYFQNEAQLDKSGLPSDRFFAERPEGSVSTLKIQRTQQEDSAVYLCASSLGVGSGNTIYFGEGSWLTVV.

This clone was seen a few times. The chain links TRBV7-2 to TRBJ2-1, with 8 positions matching TRBD2. The CDR3 is 14 residues long. Germline CDR1 reads SGHTA; CDR2 reads FQGNSA. The trim removed 5 bases at V and 7 bases at J, leaving 7 bases unmatched. CDR3 coding DNA: TGTGCCAGCAGCCGAGGACTAGCTTATAATGAGCAGTTCTTC. It specifies CASSRGLAYNEQFF.

V usage is TRBV14 and J usage is TRBJ1-6; no firm D call. Trimming pared 3 bases from V and 3 bases from J, leaving 3 bases between. CDR1 and CDR2 from the germline V gene are SGHDN and FVKESK. This CDR3 is built from 13 residues. The CDR3 region is CASSQLYNSPLHF. Written as DNA, the CDR3 is TGTGCCAGCAGCCAGCTCTATAATTCACCCCTCCACTTT.

The chain carries TRBV2 and TRBJ1-1; D is possibly TRBD1 (5 bases). This CDR3 region has 14 residues. Trimming left V 7 bases short and J 2 bases short, with 14 bases between. The germline V gene encodes CDR1 SNHLY and CDR2 FYNNEI. The CDR3 spells CASTFLTANTEAFF. In DNA form, the CDR3 reads TGTGCCAGCACTTTCCTGACAGCCAACACTGAAGCTTTCTTT.

The V call is TRBV6-5, the J call TRBJ2-5; possibly TRBD2 for D (6 bases). V was trimmed by 0 bases and J by 2 bases, leaving 10 bases between them. Germline V gene data show CDR1 as MNHEY and CDR2 as SVGAGI. This CDR3 spans 15 amino acids. DNA of the CDR3: TGTGCCAGCAGTTACTCGTCTAGCGATCAAGAGACCCAGTACTTC. This codes for CASSYSSSDQETQYF.

This rearrangement joins TRBV28 to TRBJ2-7, with 7 bases lining up with TRBD1. This CDR3 comprises 13 residues. V dropped 3 bases and J dropped 2; count of bases not matched to a gene: 1. Germline CDR1 MDHEN, CDR2 SYDVKM. The CDR3 coding sequence is TGTGCCAGCAGTTTGACAGGGCCCTACGAGCAGTACTTC. Translated, it gives CASSLTGPYEQYF.

The chain couples TRBV11-3 to TRBJ2-4; perhaps TRBD2 as D (6 bases). The V gene's germline CDR1 is SGHNT and CDR2 YENEEA. V lost 3 bases, J lost 7 bases, and 13 bases lay in between. The CDR3 loop spans 14 amino acids. The CDR3 sequence is CASSLGGGENIQYF. The CDR3 DNA sequence: TGTGCCAGCAGCTTGGGCGGAGGGGAGAACATTCAGTACTTC.